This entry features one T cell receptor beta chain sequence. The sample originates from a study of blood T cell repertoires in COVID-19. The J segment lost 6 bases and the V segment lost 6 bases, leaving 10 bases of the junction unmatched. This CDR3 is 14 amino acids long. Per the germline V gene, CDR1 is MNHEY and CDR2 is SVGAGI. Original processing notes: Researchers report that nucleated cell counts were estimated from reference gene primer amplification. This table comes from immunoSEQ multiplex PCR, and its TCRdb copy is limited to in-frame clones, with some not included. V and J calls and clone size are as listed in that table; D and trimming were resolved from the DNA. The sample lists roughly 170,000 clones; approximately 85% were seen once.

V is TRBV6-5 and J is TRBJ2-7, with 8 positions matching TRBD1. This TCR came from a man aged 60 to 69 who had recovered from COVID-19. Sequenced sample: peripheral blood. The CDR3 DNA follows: TGTGCCAGCAGCGAGGACAGGGCCTTGGGCGAGCAGTACTTC. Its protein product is CASSEDRALGEQYF.